The clone carrying this T cell receptor (beta chain) was observed a single time. The record originates from a study of technical replicates of blood from a few donors. TCRdb's table, derived via immunoSEQ multiplex PCR, lists solely in-frame clones and lacks some. The sample carries roughly 90,000 clones, approximately 95% recorded once. The germline gives CDR1 MDHEN, CDR2 SYDVKM. The CDR3 length is 15 residues. V was pared by 1 base and J by 2 bases, with 4 bases of the junction left unmatched. The V and J genes are TRBV28 and TRBJ2-7; 8 bases are a match to TRBD1. Specimen: T cells isolated from PBMCs. The clonotype originates from a human donor in good health. The CDR3 DNA follows: TGTGCCAGCAGTTTATTAACAGGGGGGCCCTACGAGCAGTACTTC. This sequence encodes CASSLLTGGPYEQYF.